The clone carrying this T cell receptor (beta chain) turned up a few times. Its antigen remains unknown. The data stem from a study of blood T cells in healthy people across ages. Broader study findings: Measured against age, TCR beta diversity per million T cells decreased in a roughly linear manner.

The length of the CDR3 is 16 residues. For the second PCR, which ran for roughly 6 to 12 cycles, a sample-barcoded 5' primer and a J-beta primer mix were used. TCRdb re-called the 5' RACE reads with MiXCR, one entry per CDR3 protein. Of about 1.6 million distinct CDR3 sequences in the sample, almost 35% were seen once. The receptor was derived from a woman aged 25 to 39 in good health. Sequenced: blood. The V and J genes are TRBV12-3 or TRBV12-4 and TRBJ2-1; 12 bases match TRBD2. The DNA matches TRBJ2-7 better at its end, which makes the J call doubtful. CDR3 amino acids: CASIPGLAGIYNEQYF. The CDR3 bases are TGTGCCAGCATCCCGGGACTAGCGGGCATCTACAATGAGCAGTACTTC.